A selection of T cell receptor beta chains follows, all from one sample in a study of human T cells and chemical hapten exposure. MiXCR, applied by TCRdb to the RACE reads, yields one record per CDR3 protein. The repertoire holds over 100,000 distinct CDR3 sequences, around 8.3% seen once, with 1.5% to 2% in the top ten. Sequencing was performed on whole blood. The receptors originated from a male donor in good health. Some clones in this sample may be carry-over from other donors' samples. The CDR3 runs from the conserved cysteine through the conserved F or W. A D gene is named only where the DNA matches it firmly. Clone size is stated in some rows and not others, as once, few, many or a class when expanded.

>TRBJ1-5|few|-|TRBV19
CASSKNRDNQPQHF
TGTGCCAGTAGTAAAAACAGAGACAATCAGCCCCAGCATTTT
>TRBJ2-7|few|-|TRBV2
CASSERQGITYEQYF
TGTGCCAGCAGTGAAAGGCAGGGGATCACCTACGAGCAGTACTTC
>TRBJ1-1|many|-|TRBV6-6
CASRRGTPNTEAFF
TGTGCCAGCAGACGTGGGACACCGAACACTGAAGCTTTCTTT
>TRBJ2-7|-|TRBD2|TRBV9
CASSVDGLGETSPSEQYF
TGTGCCAGCAGCGTAGACGGATTGGGTGAGACTAGCCCCAGCGAGCAGTACTTC
>TRBJ2-2|-|-|TRBV7-2
CASSFGLAPSGELFF
TGTGCCAGCAGCTTTGGGCTAGCACCCTCCGGGGAGCTGTTTTTT
>TRBJ2-4|few|TRBD2|TRBV6-5
CASSYSAGGQKNIQYF
TGTGCCAGCAGTTACTCGGCGGGAGGGCAGAAAAACATTCAGTACTTC
>TRBJ2-7|-|-|TRBV21-1
CASSRTGGPYEQYF
TGTGCCAGCAGCCGGACAGGGGGACCCTACGAGCAGTACTTC
>TRBJ2-3|-|-|TRBV6-2/TRBV6-3
CASSYLGPRSTDTQYF
TGTGCCAGCAGTTACCTTGGCCCCCGGTCGACAGATACGCAGTATTTT
>TRBJ2-7|few|TRBD2|TRBV20-1
CSAAPMEREYSYEQYF
TGCAGTGCTGCCCCCATGGAGCGGGAATACTCCTACGAGCAGTACTTC
>TRBJ2-2|many|TRBD1|TRBV7-2
CASRKGGDGTGELFF
TGTGCCAGCAGAAAAGGGGGCGATGGCACCGGGGAGCTGTTTTTT
>TRBJ1-4|many|-|TRBV7-2
CASSFDRQTPNEKLFF
TGTGCCAGCAGCTTCGACAGACAAACGCCTAATGAAAAACTGTTTTTT
>TRBJ2-7|few|TRBD2|TRBV7-6
CASSLNPGTSGSEQYF
TGTGCCAGCAGCTTAAACCCCGGGACTAGCGGTTCCGAGCAGTACTTC
>TRBJ2-3|-|TRBD2|TRBV5-4
CASSPSGGAMFSDTQYF
TGTGCCAGCAGCCCCAGCGGGGGGGCCATGTTTTCAGATACGCAGTATTTT
>TRBJ1-1|few|-|TRBV13
CASSGVTEAFF
TGTGCCAGCAGCGGGGTCACTGAAGCTTTCTTT
>TRBJ2-1|-|-|TRBV10-3
CAISEEEGGPAGEQFF
TGTGCCATCAGTGAGGAGGAGGGGGGCCCGGCCGGTGAGCAGTTCTTC
>TRBJ1-1|many|-|TRBV29-1
CSVELGWFTEAFF
TGCAGCGTTGAATTGGGCTGGTTCACTGAAGCTTTCTTT
>TRBJ2-1|many|-|TRBV29-1
CSVEEGGWGDEQFF
TGCAGCGTTGAAGAGGGAGGCTGGGGCGATGAGCAGTTCTTC
>TRBJ2-7|few|TRBD2|TRBV15
CATSRARGRGAGGEQYF
TGTGCCACCAGCAGAGCCCGAGGGCGGGGCGCCGGGGGGGAGCAGTACTTC
>TRBJ1-3|few|-|TRBV2
CASSPDGSSGNTIYF
TGTGCCAGCAGTCCCGACGGAAGCTCTGGAAACACCATATATTTT
>TRBJ2-2|-|-|TRBV20-1
CSARDPTTGELFF
TGCAGTGCTAGAGATCCAACAACCGGGGAGCTGTTTTTT
>TRBJ1-5|-|TRBD1|TRBV7-9
CASSRGQDEVPQHF
TGTGCCAGCAGCCGGGGACAGGACGAGGTACCCCAGCATTTT
>TRBJ1-4|many|-|TRBV7-2
CASSAGRLFNEKLFF
TGTGCCAGCAGCGCAGGGCGACTGTTTAATGAAAAACTGTTTTTT
>TRBJ2-5|few|-|TRBV19
CASSMGGGQSYQETQYF
TGTGCCAGTAGTATGGGGGGCGGACAGAGCTACCAAGAGACCCAGTACTTC
>TRBJ2-1|few|TRBD2|TRBV27
CASLPRASGSLPHEQFF
TGTGCCAGCCTTCCCCGGGCTAGCGGGAGTCTTCCCCATGAGCAGTTCTTC
>TRBJ2-5|few|-|TRBV9
CASSVDGDIETQYF
TGTGCCAGCAGCGTAGACGGGGACATAGAGACCCAGTACTTC
>TRBJ2-6|few|-|TRBV13
CASSFSVAGANVLTF
TGTGCCAGCAGCTTTTCCGTGGCTGGGGCCAACGTCCTGACTTTC
>TRBJ2-4|many|-|TRBV5-6
CASSLSQKNIQYF
TGTGCCAGCAGCTTGTCGCAGAAAAACATTCAGTACTTC
>TRBJ1-1|-|-|TRBV12-3/TRBV12-4
CASSLGRPGTEAFF
TGTGCCAGCAGTTTGGGCAGGCCGGGCACTGAAGCTTTCTTT
>TRBJ1-6|-|-|TRBV7-9
CASSLDSGTNNSPLHF
TGTGCCAGCAGCTTAGATTCGGGGACGAATAATTCACCCCTCCACTTT
>TRBJ2-5|-|-|TRBV6-6
CASSFEMGGLHQETQYF
TGTGCCAGCAGTTTCGAAATGGGGGGCCTCCACCAAGAGACCCAGTACTTC
>TRBJ2-1|few|-|TRBV13
CASSLGPGDEFF
TGTGCCAGCAGCTTGGGCCCGGGGGATGAGTTCTTC
>TRBJ2-1|-|TRBD1|TRBV6-1
CASSEIMTGGKNNEQFF
TGTGCCAGCAGTGAAATCATGACAGGGGGCAAGAACAATGAGCAGTTCTTC
>TRBJ2-2|few|-|TRBV5-1
CASSLEGFTGELFF
TGCGCCAGCAGCTTGGAGGGATTCACCGGGGAGCTGTTTTTT
>TRBJ2-3|few|-|TRBV6-1
CASRGTADTQYF
TGTGCCAGCAGGGGGACGGCAGATACGCAGTATTTT
>TRBJ2-3|many|-|TRBV7-3
CASSSHFTDTQYF
TGTGCCAGCAGCTCCCACTTCACAGATACGCAGTATTTT
>TRBJ1-1|few|TRBD1|TRBV19
CASELQGDGTEAFF
TGTGCCAGCGAGCTACAGGGGGATGGCACTGAAGCTTTCTTT
>TRBJ1-6|many|-|TRBV6-1
CASSQPTGGNSPLHF
TGTGCCAGCAGTCAACCCACGGGGGGGAATTCACCCCTCCACTTT
>TRBJ2-7|-|TRBD2|TRBV7-9
CASSPAGGGIYEQYF
TGTGCCAGCAGCCCCGCCGGGGGAGGGATATACGAGCAGTACTTC
>TRBJ1-4|-|TRBD1|TRBV7-9
CASRSGTGEKLFF
TGTGCCAGCAGATCCGGGACAGGGGAAAAACTGTTTTTT
>TRBJ2-5|-|-|TRBV6-1
CASSDETQYF
TGTGCCAGCAGTGACGAGACCCAGTACTTC
>TRBJ1-2|many|TRBD1|TRBV29-1
CSVWETGLGYTF
TGCAGCGTTTGGGAGACAGGGCTCGGCTACACCTTC
>TRBJ2-2|-|-|TRBV7-2
CASSLMQSTGELFF
TGTGCCAGCAGCTTAATGCAGTCCACCGGGGAGCTGTTTTTT